This paragraph reports one TCR beta chain. This CDR3 has 18 residues. The source of the sample is a study of cytomegalovirus exposure and HLA in healthy donors. PCR used 60 Vbeta primers and 13 Jbeta primers. Sequenced by immunoSEQ multiplex PCR; TCRdb stores in-frame clones only, minus some. Of some 80,000 clones listed, less than 80% are singletons. This rearrangement joins TRBV21-1 to TRBJ2-7; the table's D call, TRBD2, was not checked against the DNA. TRBV21-1 is described as a pseudogene. The specimen sequenced was PBMCs. The source of this sequence is a human donor in good health. The CDR3, as DNA: TGTGCCAGCAGCAAACGGCCCGGACTAGCGGGGATCTCCTACGAGCAGTACTTC. Amino acid sequence: CASSKRPGLAGISYEQYF.